Sequencing of this T cell receptor (beta chain) was carried out in a study of T-cell memory formation after mild COVID-19. The length of the CDR3 is 13 residues. Via MiXCR, TCRdb re-called the 5' RACE reads, giving one row per CDR3 protein. The sample has roughly 200,000 distinct CDR3 sequences; 16% are singletons. The sample taken for sequencing was PBMCs or a T cell subset sorted from them (not recorded which). The receptor comes from an adult woman who had mild COVID-19 (a few samples of this study predate the infection). Cell type and time point are not known. V usage is TRBV21-1 and J usage is TRBJ1-5. TRBV21-1 is flagged as a pseudogene. In nucleotides, the CDR3 is TGTGCCATTGGACGGCGACACAATCAGCCCCAGCATTTT. Protein product: CAIGRRHNQPQHF.